The source of this T cell receptor (beta chain) is a study of blood T cells in healthy people across ages. General study findings and limits: TCR beta diversity was tightly associated with the proportion of naive T cells.

Trimming stripped 5 bases from V and 5 bases from J, with 15 bases between. Per germline, CDR1 SEHNR and CDR2 FQNEAQ (reference sequence). The length of the CDR3 is 14 residues. Through a sample-barcoded 5' primer and a J-beta primer mix, a second PCR was run for about 7 to 12 cycles. From each sample, at least 2.5 million paired-end reads containing CDR3 were obtained. MiXCR, run by TCRdb on the 5' RACE reads, gives a single entry per CDR3 protein. The table records some 1,800,000 distinct CDR3 sequences, around 40% of them present only once. Only a few counts were recorded for this clonotype. Antigen unknown.

The origin of this receptor is a human donor in good health. The gene calls are TRBV7-9 and TRBJ2-5; no definite D call. Sequencing input: blood. The CDR3 bases are TGTGCCAGCAGCATTAGCTTGACGGTTGAGACCCAGTACTTC. Its protein is CASSISLTVETQYF.